These 18 T cell receptor beta chains share one sample of origin, sequenced in a study of identical twins. TCRdb passed the 5' RACE reads through MiXCR, listing each CDR3 protein once. The sample carries fewer than 550,000 distinct CDR3 sequences, 13% to 15% recorded once. This sample also appeared in a second study, on yellow fever vaccine responses in identical twins.

The material sequenced was CD4+ T cells sorted from blood. The receptor set was obtained from a woman aged 18-30 years in good health.

This clonotype has ten or more counts. This chain joins TRBV24-1 and TRBJ2-2; TRBD1 agrees at 9 bases. CDR1 is KGHDR, CDR2 SFDVKD, per germline. V lost 3 bases to trimming and J lost 1 base; unmatched junction nucleotides: 5. The CDR3 loop spans 17 amino acids. The CDR3 DNA is TGTGCCACCAGTGATCCGGGACAGGGCTTGAACACCGGGGAGCTGTTTTTT. Translated, it gives CATSDPGQGLNTGELFF.

V and J are TRBV24-1 and TRBJ2-1; D remains unclear. V dropped 0 bases and J dropped 5 bases, with 4 bases sitting between them. The CDR3 runs to 13 residues. Germline loops: CDR1 KGHDR, CDR2 SFDVKD. CDR3 nucleotides: TGTGCCACCAGTGATTTGATGAACAATGAGCAGTTCTTC. This translates into CATSDLMNNEQFF.

This clonotype appeared a few times. The gene calls are TRBV7-2 and TRBJ1-5, with D perhaps TRBD1 (6 bases). The CDR3 is 14 amino acids. From germline, CDR1 is SGHTA and CDR2 FQGNSA. Deletions cut 4 bases from V and 5 bases from J, with 12 bases between. In DNA, the CDR3 is TGTGCCAGCAGCTCTGACAGGTTAGATCAGCCCCAGCATTTT. Translated, it gives CASSSDRLDQPQHF.

The chain has TRBV3-1 and TRBJ1-2; D is possibly TRBD1 (6 bases). The CDR3 covers 14 residues. Looked up from germline, CDR1 is LGHDT and CDR2 is YNNKEL (reference sequence). V was cut by 4 bases and J by 6 bases, with 15 bases left in between. Here the CDR3 reads CASSPLWGAHGYTF. The CDR3 bases are TGTGCCAGCAGCCCCTTATGGGGGGCGCATGGCTACACCTTC.

This clonotype was picked up a small number of times. This chain links TRBV6-1 with TRBJ2-1; weak D call: TRBD1 (5 bases). From germline, CDR1 is MNHNS and CDR2 SASEGT. V lost 7 bases and J 2 bases, leaving 9 bases between the germline ends. CDR3 length: 13 residues. CDR3 in DNA: TGTGCCAGCAAAGGGGCTCCCTACAATGAGCAGTTCTTC. This codes for CASKGAPYNEQFF.

The rearrangement links TRBV4-1 to TRBJ2-3, with D possibly TRBD2 on 6 matching bases. CDR3 length: 15 residues. Per the germline V gene, CDR1 is MGHRA and CDR2 is YSYEKL. With 3 bases removed from V and 3 bases from J, the gap between germline ends came to 13 bases. CDR3 amino acids: CASSQGGIRTDTQYF. CDR3 DNA sequence: TGCGCCAGCAGCCAGGGCGGGATTAGGACAGATACGCAGTATTTT.

Concerning this clonotype: Compared with germline, one end of the junction differs, possibly owing to a read error. This chain connects TRBV29-1 to TRBJ1-1; D is undetermined. This CDR3 is built from 15 residues. CDR1 SQVTM and CDR2 ANQGSEA come from the germline V gene. The CDR3 DNA follows: TGCAGCGTTACCCTGTTTCCGACTCGTGCCACTGAGGCTTTCTTT. The encoded protein is CSVTLFPTRATEAFF.

In the case of this clonotype: Mismatch with germline at one junction end may stem from a read error. The chain links TRBV11-2 to TRBJ2-2; 8 bases map to TRBD1. Germline loops: CDR1 SGHAT, CDR2 FQNNGV. CDR3 length equals 15 residues. The CDR3 protein is CASSVDRGDTGELFF. CDR3 coding DNA: TGTGCCAGCAGCGTAGACAGGGGTGACACCGGGGAGCTGTTTTTT.

This clonotype showed up many times. The chain couples TRBV15 to TRBJ2-7, with unresolved D. The V gene lost 0 bases and the J gene lost 2 bases, with 11 bases spanning the gap. This CDR3 has 15 amino acids. Germline lookup yields CDR1 LNHNV and CDR2 YYDKDF (reference sequence). DNA of the CDR3: TGTGCCACCAGCAGAGATCCCAAGGCGCCCTACGAGCAGTACTTC. As protein: CATSRDPKAPYEQYF.

This clonotype appeared many times. This chain uses TRBV29-1 with TRBJ2-2, with a weak D call TRBD2 (5 bases). Germline V CDR1 and CDR2: SQVTM, ANQGSEA. The CDR3 sequence is 14 residues long. V was clipped by 4 bases and J by 1 base, with 10 bases between them. This chain's CDR3 is CSVGVAMNTGELFF. For the CDR3, the DNA is TGCAGCGTTGGCGTAGCGATGAACACCGGGGAGCTGTTTTTT.

The rearrangement joins TRBV5-1 to TRBJ2-7; TRBD2 matches 12 bases. The length of the CDR3 is 15 residues. After removal of 0 bases from V and 6 bases from J, the junction contained 4 bases not matched to a gene. Germline V gene lookup returns CDR1 SGHRS and CDR2 YFSETQ. The CDR3 DNA reads as TGCGCCAGCAGCTTGGCCGGGACTAGCGGGCCCGAGCAGTACTTC. Translation: CASSLAGTSGPEQYF.

This clonotype was counted between two and nine times. This chain connects TRBV20-1 to TRBJ2-1; the D gene is possibly TRBD1 (5 bases). V lost 3 bases and J 9 bases, leaving 15 bases between the germline ends. In germline, CDR1 is DFQATT, CDR2 SNEGSKA (reference sequence). The CDR3 covers 13 residues. The CDR3 region has the DNA TGCAGTGCTAGGGATCGGAGTGGGGCTGAGCAGTTCTTC. It yields the protein CSARDRSGAEQFF.

This clonotype was detected only a few times. The chain uses TRBV6-1 and TRBJ2-1; 9 nucleotides line up with TRBD2. The CDR3 consists of 16 residues. The V gene's germline CDR1 is MNHNS and CDR2 SASEGT. V dropped 6 bases and J dropped 4; count of bases not matched to a gene: 10. This chain's CDR3 is CASRERRLAEYNEQFF. DNA of the CDR3: TGTGCCAGCAGGGAGCGAAGACTAGCGGAATACAATGAGCAGTTCTTC.

This rearrangement joins TRBV28 to TRBJ2-7; the match to TRBD1 covers 8 bases. There are 15 residues in the CDR3. Germline lookup yields CDR1 MDHEN and CDR2 SYDVKM. V lost 3 bases and J lost 3; bases outside the gene matches: 7. In DNA form, the CDR3 reads TGTGCCAGCAGTTTCCAGGGGGCCAACCACTACGAGCAGTACTTC. It encodes CASSFQGANHYEQYF. Complete variable domain (other parts from reference TRBV28 and TRBJ2-7): DVKVTQSSRYLVKRTGEKVFLECVQDMDHENMFWYRQDPGLGLRLIYFSYDVKMKEKGDIPEGYSVSREKKERFSLILESASTNQTSMYLCASSFQGANHYEQYFGPGTRLTVT.

This clonotype has a handful of counts. The chain joins TRBV10-3 to TRBJ1-2; tentatively, D is TRBD1 (5 bases). The CDR3 contains 13 residues. V shed 6 bases and J shed 4 bases, with 12 bases lying between them. The germline CDR1 and CDR2 sequences are ENHRY and SYGVKD. In nucleotides, the CDR3 is TGTGCCATCAGCTCGACGGGACCCTATGGCTACACCTTC. This gives the protein CAISSTGPYGYTF.

This chain joins TRBV6-5 and TRBJ2-7; 10 bases are shared with TRBD1. There are 15 residues in the CDR3. The V gene's germline CDR1 is MNHEY and CDR2 SVGAGI. V gave up 2 bases and J gave up 5 bases; unmatched junction bases: 6. The CDR3 DNA reads TGTGCCAGCAGTTACGCGAGGGACAGGGGCAACGAGCAGTACTTC. Translating gives CASSYARDRGNEQYF.

The CDR3 DNA sequence: TGTGCCAGCAGCCCCGGGGGGGTGAATACGCAGTATTTT. Protein: CASSPGGVNTQYF. The V gene is TRBV7-2, the J gene TRBJ2-3; 8 positions agree with TRBD2. The germline CDR1 and CDR2 sequences are SGHTA and FQGNSA. V was clipped by 5 bases and J by 7 bases; unmatched bases: 5. This CDR3 has 13 residues.

This sequence joins TRBV6-1 and TRBJ2-7; D possibly corresponds to TRBD1 (6 bases). The germline V gene encodes CDR1 MNHNS and CDR2 SASEGT. Deletions cut 7 bases from V and 0 bases from J, with 19 bases between. This CDR3 has 16 residues. The CDR3 sequence: CASTLAGTLSSYEQYF. In nucleotides, the CDR3 is TGTGCCAGCACTCTCGCCGGGACACTATCCTCCTACGAGCAGTACTTC.